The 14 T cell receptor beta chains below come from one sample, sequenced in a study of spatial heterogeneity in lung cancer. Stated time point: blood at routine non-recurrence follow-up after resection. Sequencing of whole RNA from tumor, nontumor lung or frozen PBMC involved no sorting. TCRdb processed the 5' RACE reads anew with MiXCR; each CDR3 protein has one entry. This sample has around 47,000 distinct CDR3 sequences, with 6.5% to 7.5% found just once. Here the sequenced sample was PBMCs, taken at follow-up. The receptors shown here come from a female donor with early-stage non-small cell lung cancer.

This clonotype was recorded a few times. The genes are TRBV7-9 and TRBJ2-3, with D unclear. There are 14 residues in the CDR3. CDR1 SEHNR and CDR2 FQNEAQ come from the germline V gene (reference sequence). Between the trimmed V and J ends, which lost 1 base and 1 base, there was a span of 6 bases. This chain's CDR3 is CASSLGVGTDTQYF. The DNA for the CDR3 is TGTGCCAGCAGCTTAGGTGTCGGCACAGATACGCAGTATTTT.

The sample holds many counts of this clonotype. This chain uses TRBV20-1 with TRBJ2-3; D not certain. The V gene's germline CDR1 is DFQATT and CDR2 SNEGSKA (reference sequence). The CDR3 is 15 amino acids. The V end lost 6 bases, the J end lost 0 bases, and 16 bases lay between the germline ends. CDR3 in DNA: TGCAGTGCCGGCTGGCAGGATAGGAGCACAGATACGCAGTATTTT. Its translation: CSAGWQDRSTDTQYF.

Here the CDR3 reads CASRMQYPYNSPLHF. The CDR3 DNA is TGTGCCAGCAGGATGCAGTATCCTTACAATTCACCCCTCCACTTT. The rearrangement joins TRBV3-1 to TRBJ1-6, with no clear D. The CDR3 has 15 residues. V gave up 6 bases and J gave up 7 bases, with 16 bases separating them. The V gene's germline CDR1 is LGHDT and CDR2 YNNKEL (reference sequence).

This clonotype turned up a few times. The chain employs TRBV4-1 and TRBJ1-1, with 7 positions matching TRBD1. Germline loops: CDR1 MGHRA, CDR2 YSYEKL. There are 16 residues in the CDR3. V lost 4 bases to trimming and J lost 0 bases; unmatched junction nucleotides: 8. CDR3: CASSRPFDRVNTEAFF. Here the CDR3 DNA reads TGCGCCAGCAGCCGCCCATTTGACAGGGTGAACACTGAAGCTTTCTTT.

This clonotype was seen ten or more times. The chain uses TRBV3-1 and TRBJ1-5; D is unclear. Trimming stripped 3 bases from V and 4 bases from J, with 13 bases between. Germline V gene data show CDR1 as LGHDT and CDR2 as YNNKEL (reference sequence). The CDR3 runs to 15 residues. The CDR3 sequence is CASSQSGASNQPQHF. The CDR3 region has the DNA TGTGCCAGCAGCCAGAGCGGAGCCTCTAATCAGCCCCAGCATTTT.

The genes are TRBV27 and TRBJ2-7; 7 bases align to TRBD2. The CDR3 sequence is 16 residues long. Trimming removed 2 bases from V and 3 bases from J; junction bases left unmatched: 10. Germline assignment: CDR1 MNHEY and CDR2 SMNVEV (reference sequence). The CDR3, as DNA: TGTGCCAGCAGTTTAAAGCGGGGCCCGGGGCACTACGAGCAGTACTTC. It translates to CASSLKRGPGHYEQYF.

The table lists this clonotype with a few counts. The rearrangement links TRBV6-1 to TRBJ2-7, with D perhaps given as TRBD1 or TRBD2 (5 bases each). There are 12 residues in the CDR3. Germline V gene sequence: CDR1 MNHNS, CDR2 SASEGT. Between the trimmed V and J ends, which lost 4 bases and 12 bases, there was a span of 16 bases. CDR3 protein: CASSALWDQRYF. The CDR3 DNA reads TGTGCCAGCAGTGCCCTCTGGGACCAGCGGTACTTC.

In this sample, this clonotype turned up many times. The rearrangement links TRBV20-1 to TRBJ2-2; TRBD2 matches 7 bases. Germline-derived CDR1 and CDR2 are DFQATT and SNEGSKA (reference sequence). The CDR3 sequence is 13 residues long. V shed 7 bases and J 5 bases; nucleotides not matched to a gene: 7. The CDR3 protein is CSGRQGGTGELFF. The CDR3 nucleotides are TGCAGTGGCCGGCAGGGAGGGACCGGGGAGCTGTTTTTT.

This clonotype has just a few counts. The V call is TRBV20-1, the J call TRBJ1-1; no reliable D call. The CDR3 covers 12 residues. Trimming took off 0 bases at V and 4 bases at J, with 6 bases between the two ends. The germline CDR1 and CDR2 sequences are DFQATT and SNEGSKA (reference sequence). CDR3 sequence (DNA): TGCAGTGCTAGAGACCGGGTCACTGAAGCTTTCTTT. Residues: CSARDRVTEAFF.

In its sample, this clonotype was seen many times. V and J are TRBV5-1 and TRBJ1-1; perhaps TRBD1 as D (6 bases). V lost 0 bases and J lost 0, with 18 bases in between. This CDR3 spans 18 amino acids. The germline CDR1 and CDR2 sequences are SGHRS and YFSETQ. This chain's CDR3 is CASSLGLGGKVMNTEAFF. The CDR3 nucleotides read TGCGCCAGCAGCTTGGGTCTCGGGGGCAAGGTGATGAACACTGAAGCTTTCTTT.

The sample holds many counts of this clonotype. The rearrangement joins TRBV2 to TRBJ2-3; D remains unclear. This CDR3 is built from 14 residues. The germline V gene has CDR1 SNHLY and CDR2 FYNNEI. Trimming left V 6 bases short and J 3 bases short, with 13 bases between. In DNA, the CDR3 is TGTGCCAGCAGCCTCCAGACGCGGACAGATACGCAGTATTTT. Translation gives CASSLQTRTDTQYF.

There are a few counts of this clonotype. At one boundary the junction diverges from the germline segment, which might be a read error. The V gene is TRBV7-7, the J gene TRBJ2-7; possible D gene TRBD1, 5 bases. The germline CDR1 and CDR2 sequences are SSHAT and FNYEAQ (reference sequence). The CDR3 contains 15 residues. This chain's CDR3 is CASSQGQGRGYEQYF. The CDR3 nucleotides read TGTGCTAGCAGCCAAGGCCAGGGTAGGGGCTACGAGCAGTACTTC.

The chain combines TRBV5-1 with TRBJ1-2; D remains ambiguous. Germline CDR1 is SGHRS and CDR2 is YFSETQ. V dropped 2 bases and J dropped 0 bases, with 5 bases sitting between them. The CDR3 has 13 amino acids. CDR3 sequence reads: CASSLVTNYGYTF. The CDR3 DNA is TGCGCCAGCAGCTTAGTCACTAACTATGGCTACACCTTC.

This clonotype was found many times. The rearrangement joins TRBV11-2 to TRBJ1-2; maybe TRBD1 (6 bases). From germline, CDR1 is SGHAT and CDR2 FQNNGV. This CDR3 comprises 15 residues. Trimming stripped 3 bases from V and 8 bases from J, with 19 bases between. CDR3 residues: CASSFQQALTGGYTF. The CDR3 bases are TGTGCCAGCAGCTTTCAGCAGGCCTTAACAGGGGGCTACACCTTC. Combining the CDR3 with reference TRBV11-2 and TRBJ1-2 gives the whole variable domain EAGVAQSPRYKIIEKRQSVAFWCNPISGHATLYWYQQILGQGPKLLIQFQNNGVVDDSQLPKDRFSAERLKGVDSTLKIQPAKLEDSAVYLCASSFQQALTGGYTFGSGTRLTVV.